This T cell receptor (beta chain) was documented in a study of shared clonotypes between healthy human individuals. This table comes from immunoSEQ multiplex PCR, and its TCRdb copy is limited to in-frame clones, with some not included. The repertoire includes 2 million to 2.5 million clones, over 85% of them detected once, and approximately 0.35% sits in the top ten. Germline lookup yields CDR1 SGDLS and CDR2 YYNGEE. The V and J ends lost 3 bases and 3 bases respectively, with 31 bases between them. This CDR3 is built from 20 residues. CD45RA-negative memory and CD45RA+ naive subsets were split from the CD4+ cells.

This TCR was sampled from a man younger than 35 in good health. Some clones in this sample may be carry-over from other donors' samples. The chain uses TRBV9 and TRBJ2-7, with D perhaps matching TRBD1 (6 bases). The sequenced material came from naive CD4+ T cells from PBMCs. Subset in this sample: CD45RA+ positively selected. CDR3 protein: CASSANAYLQGPASDYEQYF. The CDR3 DNA reads TGTGCCAGCAGCGCCAACGCTTACTTGCAGGGGCCGGCCTCAGACTACGAGCAGTACTTC.